Here is one TCR beta chain with its context. This specimen belongs to a study of blood T cell repertoires in COVID-19. Sequencing used immunoSEQ multiplex PCR; TCRdb keeps in-frame clones, though not all of them. The data hold hundreds of thousands of clones, with 88% observed a single time. The sequence derives from a woman in her thirties or forties with acute COVID-19. The sequencing sample was made of PBMCs or T cells enriched from blood (not recorded which).

CDR3 region: CASSYARGGLADTQYF. The CDR3 nucleotides are TGTGCCAGCAGTTACGCCCGGGGGGGCCTCGCAGATACGCAGTATTTT. The chain carries TRBV6-5 and TRBJ2-3; 8 bases map to TRBD2. The CDR3 loop spans 16 amino acids. The trim removed 2 bases at V and 4 bases at J, leaving 8 bases unmatched. Germline values: CDR1 MNHEY, CDR2 SVGAGI.